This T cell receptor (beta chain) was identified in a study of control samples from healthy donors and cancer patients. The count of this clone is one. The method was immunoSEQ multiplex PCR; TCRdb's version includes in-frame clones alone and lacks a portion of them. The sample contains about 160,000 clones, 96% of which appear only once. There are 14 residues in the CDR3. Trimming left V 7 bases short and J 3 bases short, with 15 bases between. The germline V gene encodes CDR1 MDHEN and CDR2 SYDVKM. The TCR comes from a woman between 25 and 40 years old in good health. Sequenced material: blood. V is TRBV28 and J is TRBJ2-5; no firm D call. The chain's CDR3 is CASTTTRPEETQYF. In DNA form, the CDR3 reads TGTGCCAGCACCACTACCCGACCGGAAGAGACCCAGTACTTC.